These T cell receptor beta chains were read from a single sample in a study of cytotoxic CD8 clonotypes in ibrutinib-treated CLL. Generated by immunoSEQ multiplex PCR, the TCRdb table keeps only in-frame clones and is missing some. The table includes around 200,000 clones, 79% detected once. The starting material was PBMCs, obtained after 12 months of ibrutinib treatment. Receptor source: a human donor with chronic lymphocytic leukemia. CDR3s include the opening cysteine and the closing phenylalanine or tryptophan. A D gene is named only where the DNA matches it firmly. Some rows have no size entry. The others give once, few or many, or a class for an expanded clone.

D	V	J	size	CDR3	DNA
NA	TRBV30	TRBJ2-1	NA	CAWSVGREQFF	TGTGCCTGGAGTGTAGGCCGGGAGCAGTTCTTC
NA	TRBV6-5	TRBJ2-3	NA	CASMAIGASTDTQYF	TGTGCCAGCATGGCGATCGGGGCTAGCACAGATACGCAGTATTTT
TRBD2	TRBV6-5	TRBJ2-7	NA	CASSKLAGDPYEQYF	TGTGCCAGCAGCAAACTAGCGGGCGACCCCTACGAGCAGTACTTC
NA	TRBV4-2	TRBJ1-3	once	CASSQEFGAVSGNTIYF	TGTGCCAGCAGCCAAGAATTTGGCGCGGTCTCTGGAAACACCATATATTTT
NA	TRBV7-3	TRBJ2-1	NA	CASSLVAGDYNEQFF	TGTGCCAGCAGCTTAGTGGCAGGAGACTACAATGAGCAGTTCTTC
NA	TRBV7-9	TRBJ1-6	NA	CASMQGSYGSPLHF	TGTGCCAGCATGCAGGGGAGTTATGGTTCACCCCTCCACTTT
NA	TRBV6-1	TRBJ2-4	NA	CASSERVVNIQYF	TGTGCCAGCAGTGAACGGGTAGTGAACATTCAGTACTTC
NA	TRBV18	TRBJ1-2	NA	CASSPGSLGNYGYTF	TGTGCCAGCTCACCCGGGTCCTTAGGAAACTATGGCTACACCTTC
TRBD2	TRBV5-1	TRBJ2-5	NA	CASSLELAGGPGETQYF	TGCGCCAGCAGCTTGGAATTAGCGGGAGGGCCGGGAGAGACCCAGTACTTC
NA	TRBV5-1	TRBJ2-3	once	CASSPSLTGSTDTQYF	TGCGCCAGCAGCCCATCCCTGACAGGAAGCACAGATACGCAGTATTTT
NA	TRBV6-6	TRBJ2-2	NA	CASSSGLYAGELFF	TGTGCCAGCAGTTCAGGTCTTTATGCCGGGGAGCTGTTTTTT
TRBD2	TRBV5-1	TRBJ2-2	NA	CASSLGIAGPNTGELFF	TGCGCCAGCAGCTTGGGCATAGCGGGTCCGAACACCGGGGAGCTGTTTTTT
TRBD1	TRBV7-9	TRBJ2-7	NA	CASSSWDRGSLYEQYF	TGTGCCAGCAGCTCCTGGGACAGGGGTTCTCTTTACGAGCAGTACTTC
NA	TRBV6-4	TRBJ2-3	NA	CASSEDQGSTDTQYF	TGTGCCAGCAGTGAAGACCAGGGGAGCACAGATACGCAGTATTTT
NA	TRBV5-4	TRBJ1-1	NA	CASRGNSGQLNTEAFF	TGTGCCAGCAGGGGTAATTCGGGGCAGTTGAACACTGAAGCTTTCTTT
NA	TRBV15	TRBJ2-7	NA	CATSRQTGEVYEQYF	TGTGCCACCAGCAGACAAACAGGGGAGGTATACGAGCAGTACTTC
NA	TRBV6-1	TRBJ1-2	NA	CASTFRPYYGYTF	TGTGCCAGTACCTTCCGCCCATACTATGGCTACACCTTC
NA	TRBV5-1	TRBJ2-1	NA	CASGEIRNEQFF	TGCGCCAGCGGAGAAATACGCAATGAGCAGTTCTTC
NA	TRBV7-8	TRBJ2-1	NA	CASSPRVRVGEQFF	TGTGCCAGCAGCCCCAGGGTGAGGGTGGGTGAGCAGTTCTTC
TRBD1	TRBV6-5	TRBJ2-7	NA	CASSADRGSYEQYF	TGTGCCAGCAGTGCGGACAGGGGGAGCTACGAGCAGTACTTC